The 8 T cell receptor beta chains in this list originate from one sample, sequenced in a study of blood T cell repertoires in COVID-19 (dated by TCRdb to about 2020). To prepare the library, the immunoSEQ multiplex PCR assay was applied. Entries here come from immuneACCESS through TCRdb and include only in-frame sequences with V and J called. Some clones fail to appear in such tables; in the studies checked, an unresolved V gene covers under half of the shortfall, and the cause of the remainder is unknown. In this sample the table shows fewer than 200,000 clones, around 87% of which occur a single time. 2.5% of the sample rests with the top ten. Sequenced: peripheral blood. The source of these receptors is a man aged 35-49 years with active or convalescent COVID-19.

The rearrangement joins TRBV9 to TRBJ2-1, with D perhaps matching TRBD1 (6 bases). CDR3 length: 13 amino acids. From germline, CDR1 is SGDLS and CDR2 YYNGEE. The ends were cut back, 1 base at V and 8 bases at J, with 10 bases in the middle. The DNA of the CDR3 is TGTGCCAGCAGCGTATCAGGGGCCCATGAGCAGTTCTTC. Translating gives CASSVSGAHEQFF. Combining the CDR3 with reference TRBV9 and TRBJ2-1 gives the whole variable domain DSGVTQTPKHLITATGQRVTLRCSPRSGDLSVYWYQQSLDQGLQFLIQYYNGEERAKGNILERFSAQQFPDLHSELNLSSLELGDSALYFCASSVSGAHEQFFGPGTRLTVL.

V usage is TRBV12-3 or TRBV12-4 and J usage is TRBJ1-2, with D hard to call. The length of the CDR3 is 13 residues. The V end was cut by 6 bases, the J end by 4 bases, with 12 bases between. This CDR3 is CASSLGEGYGYTF. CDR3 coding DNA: TGTGCCAGCAGCCTTGGGGAGGGCTATGGCTACACCTTC.

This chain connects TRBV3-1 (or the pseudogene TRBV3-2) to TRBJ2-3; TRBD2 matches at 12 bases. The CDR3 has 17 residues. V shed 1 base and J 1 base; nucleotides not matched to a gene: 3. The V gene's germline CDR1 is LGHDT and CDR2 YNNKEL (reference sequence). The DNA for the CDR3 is TGTGCCAGCAGCCAAGGCCGGACTAGCGGGGGCACAGATACGCAGTATTTT. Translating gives CASSQGRTSGGTDTQYF.

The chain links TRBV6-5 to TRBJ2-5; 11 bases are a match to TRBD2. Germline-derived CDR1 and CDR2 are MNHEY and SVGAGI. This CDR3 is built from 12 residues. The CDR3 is CTSGRTQETQYF. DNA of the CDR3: TGTACTAGCGGGAGAACGCAAGAGACCCAGTACTTC.

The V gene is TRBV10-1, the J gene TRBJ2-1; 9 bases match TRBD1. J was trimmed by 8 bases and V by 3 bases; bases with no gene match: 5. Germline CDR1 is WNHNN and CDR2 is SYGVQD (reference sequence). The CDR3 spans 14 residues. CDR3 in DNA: TGCGCCAGCAGTGACGACAGGGGGTACGATGAGCAGTTCTTC. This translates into CASSDDRGYDEQFF.

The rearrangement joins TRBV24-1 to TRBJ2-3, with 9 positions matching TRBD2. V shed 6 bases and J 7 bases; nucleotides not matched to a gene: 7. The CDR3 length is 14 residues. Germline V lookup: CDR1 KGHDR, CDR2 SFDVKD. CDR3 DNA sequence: TGTGCCACCAGTCCGAGCGGGGGGAGAAATACGCAGTATTTT. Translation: CATSPSGGRNTQYF.

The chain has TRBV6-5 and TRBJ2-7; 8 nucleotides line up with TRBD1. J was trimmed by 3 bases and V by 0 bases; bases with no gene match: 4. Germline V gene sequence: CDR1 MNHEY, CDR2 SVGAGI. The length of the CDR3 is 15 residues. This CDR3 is CASSYSITGGYEQYF. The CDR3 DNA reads TGTGCCAGCAGTTACTCGATAACAGGGGGCTACGAGCAGTACTTC.

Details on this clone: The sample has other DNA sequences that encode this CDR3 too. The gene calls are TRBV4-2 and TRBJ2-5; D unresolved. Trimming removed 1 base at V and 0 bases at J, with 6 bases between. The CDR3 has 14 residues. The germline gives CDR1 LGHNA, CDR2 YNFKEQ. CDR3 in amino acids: CASSQVPDQETQYF. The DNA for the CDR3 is TGTGCCAGCAGCCAAGTCCCTGACCAAGAGACCCAGTACTTC.